This is a list of T cell receptor beta chains from one sample in a study of blood T cell repertoires in COVID-19. The protocol was immunoSEQ multiplex PCR, while the TCRdb copy is restricted to in-frame clones and leaves out a portion. The table lists around 140,000 clones, over 60% of them singletons, with roughly 17% in the top ten. Sequencing was carried out using peripheral blood. Every receptor here comes from a man over 45 with acute or convalescent COVID-19. The CDR3 runs from the conserved cysteine through the conserved F or W. Each record gives: V gene, J gene, clone size, D gene, CDR3 DNA, CDR3 protein. A D gene is named only where the DNA matches it firmly. Some rows have no size entry. The others give once, few or many, or a class for an expanded clone.

>TRBV5-1|TRBJ1-2|NA|NA
TGCGCCAGCAGCTTCGAGGGACGGGAGGACTATGGCTACACCTTC
CASSFEGREDYGYTF
>TRBV7-9|TRBJ2-7|NA|TRBD1
TGTGCCAGCAGCTTAGGGACAGGGTTCGAGCAGTACTTC
CASSLGTGFEQYF
>TRBV5-1|TRBJ2-3|once|NA
TGCGCCAGCAGCTTGCGTAGAACAGATACGCAGTATTTT
CASSLRRTDTQYF
>TRBV6-5|TRBJ1-5|NA|TRBD1
TGTGCCAGCATCCCCGGGACAGGGGGCAATCAGCCCCAGCATTTT
CASIPGTGGNQPQHF
>TRBV11-2|TRBJ2-3|many|TRBD1
TGTGCCAGCAGCCCAGGGGGCGTGGGGAATACGCAGTATTTT
CASSPGGVGNTQYF
>TRBV19|TRBJ2-3|NA|TRBD1
TGTGCCACCAATGGACAGGGATACGCAGATACGCAGTATTTT
CATNGQGYADTQYF
>TRBV10-3|TRBJ1-2|NA|NA
TGTGCCATCAGTGATTCCGTACAGGGTCTCTATGGCTACACCTTC
CAISDSVQGLYGYTF
>TRBV21-1|TRBJ2-3|NA|NA
TGTGCCAGCAGCAAAGGGGACAGGGACCCGACAGATACGCAGTATTTT
CASSKGDRDPTDTQYF
>TRBV2|TRBJ1-6|NA|NA
TGTGCCAGCAGGAGGACAGCCGACAGCTCCTATAATTCACCCCTCCACTTT
CASRRTADSSYNSPLHF
>TRBV27|TRBJ1-5|NA|TRBD1
TGTGCCAGCAGTCCAGGGGGCATTAATCAGCCCCAGCATTTT
CASSPGGINQPQHF
>TRBV5-1|TRBJ1-2|NA|NA
TGCGCCAGCAGAAAAACAGCAGTTAACTATGGCTACACCTTC
CASRKTAVNYGYTF
>TRBV5-1|TRBJ2-1|NA|TRBD1
TGCGCCAGCAGCCCGGACAGGGGGCTTAACAATGAGCAGTTCTTC
CASSPDRGLNNEQFF
>TRBV10-3|TRBJ1-1|once|NA
TGTGCCATCAGTGACCCGGTAGTGAACACTGAAGCTTTCTTT
CAISDPVVNTEAFF
>TRBV11-2|TRBJ2-1|NA|TRBD2
TGTGCCAGCAGCTTTAGCGGGGGATCCTACAATGAGCAGTTCTTC
CASSFSGGSYNEQFF
>TRBV9|TRBJ2-1|NA|NA
TGTGCCAGCACCCCAGGGGGGCCAAACAATGAGCAGTTCTTC
CASTPGGPNNEQFF
>TRBV15|TRBJ1-2|NA|TRBD1
TGTGCCACCAGCAGAGATAGACAGGGGGCCTATGGCTACACCTTC
CATSRDRQGAYGYTF
>TRBV29-1|TRBJ2-5|NA|TRBD2
TGCAGCGTCACTAGCGGGGGCTCCCAAGAGACCCAGTACTTC
CSVTSGGSQETQYF
>TRBV20-1|TRBJ2-3|NA|NA
TGCAGTGCCTGGCTGGTAGATACGCAGTATTTT
CSAWLVDTQYF
>TRBV19|TRBJ2-6|NA|NA
TGTGCCAGTAGTATCTCAGGGGATGGGGCCAACGTCCTGACTTTC
CASSISGDGANVLTF
>TRBV15|TRBJ2-7|once|TRBD2
TGTGCCACCAGCAGAGGGCGGGGGTACGAGCAGTACTTC
CATSRGRGYEQYF
>TRBV5-1|TRBJ2-2|NA|NA
TGCGCCAGCAGCTTGTCAGACACCGGGGAGCTGTTTTTT
CASSLSDTGELFF
>TRBV5-1|TRBJ2-7|NA|TRBD1
TGCGCCAGCAGCTTAGGGACAGGGTACCACGAGCAGTACTTC
CASSLGTGYHEQYF
>TRBV2|TRBJ1-1|NA|NA
TGTGCCAGCTTACAGGTGAACACTGAAGCTTTCTTT
CASLQVNTEAFF
>TRBV5-8|TRBJ2-5|NA|NA
TGTGCCAGCAGCCCGGGGACCCTGGGGGGTCAAGAGACCCAGTACTTC
CASSPGTLGGQETQYF
>TRBV20-1|TRBJ1-6|NA|TRBD1
TGCAGTGCTAGTGACAGGGGTTTTGATTCACCCCTCCACTTT
CSASDRGFDSPLHF
>TRBV18|TRBJ1-4|NA|TRBD1
TGTGCCAGCTCACCAGACAGGGCAACTAATGAAAAACTGTTTTTT
CASSPDRATNEKLFF
>TRBV6-6|TRBJ1-2|NA|NA
TGTGCCAGCAGTTATGGGGAGGTCTATGGCTACACCTTC
CASSYGEVYGYTF
>TRBV30|TRBJ1-6|NA|NA
TGTGCCTGGAAGGGGGGGGCAGCCTCACCCCTCCACTTT
CAWKGGAASPLHF
>TRBV5-1|TRBJ2-1|NA|NA
TGCGCCAGCAGCTTGGGGTACGGGGGAGCCTACAATGAGCAGTTCTTC
CASSLGYGGAYNEQFF
>TRBV25-1|TRBJ1-2|NA|NA
TGTGCCAGCAGTGGGGCAGGCCCCATAAATGGCTACACCTTC
CASSGAGPINGYTF
>TRBV29-1|TRBJ1-1|few|NA
TGCAGCGTTGAGGGAGGGCTTGGCACTGAAGCTTTCTTT
CSVEGGLGTEAFF
>TRBV7-2|TRBJ1-1|NA|NA
TGTGCCAGCAGCCCCGGACGCTCTCAGGGGGCTTTCTTT
CASSPGRSQGAFF
>TRBV6-5|TRBJ1-3|NA|NA
TGTGCCAGCAGGCGGACTGACTCTGGAAACACCATATATTTT
CASRRTDSGNTIYF
>TRBV29-1|TRBJ2-5|NA|TRBD2
TGCAGCGTTTCTGGACTAGCGGAGGAGGAGACCCAGTACTTC
CSVSGLAEEETQYF
>TRBV9|TRBJ1-1|NA|NA
TGTGCCAGCAGCGTAGCGGTGAACACTGAAGCTTTCTTT
CASSVAVNTEAFF
>TRBV21-1|TRBJ2-3|once|NA
TGTGCCAGCAGCCCACGACCCAGAGTACAGCTCACAGATACGCAGTATTTT
CASSPRPRVQLTDTQYF
>TRBV10-3|TRBJ1-2|once|NA
TGTGCCATCAGCAGGGATTATGGCTACACCTTC
CAISRDYGYTF
>TRBV5-1|TRBJ1-1|NA|TRBD1
TGCGCCAGCAGCTACGACAGGGTTCGGAGCACTGAAGCTTTCTTT
CASSYDRVRSTEAFF
>TRBV30|TRBJ1-3|NA|TRBD1
TGTGCCTGGAGTGTAGTCTCGTTGGCAGGGGGAAACCCCTCTGGAAACACCATATATTTT
CAWSVVSLAGGNPSGNTIYF
>TRBV12-3/TRBV12-4|TRBJ2-2|NA|NA
TGTGCCAGCAGTCTATTAGCAACCGGGGAGCTGTTTTTT
CASSLLATGELFF
>TRBV2|TRBJ1-2|NA|TRBD1
TGTGCCAGCAGTCTGGGGACAGGGGGCATAGAAGGCTACACCTTC
CASSLGTGGIEGYTF
>TRBV5-1|TRBJ1-1|once|TRBD1
TGCGCCAGCAGCTTGATGACAGGGGCGGTTAACACTGAAGCTTTCTTT
CASSLMTGAVNTEAFF
>TRBV5-4|TRBJ1-3|NA|TRBD1
TGTGCCAGCAGCGCACAGGGGTCTGGAAACACCATATATTTT
CASSAQGSGNTIYF